These 21 T cell receptor beta chains were all obtained from the same sample, sequenced in a study of T-cell reconstitution after alpha-beta-depleted transplantation in children. Preparation of the TCRbeta library involved a method that used unique molecular identifiers. TCRdb re-derived calls from the PCR reads in MiXCR, one entry per CDR3 protein. The table shows fewer than 550,000 distinct CDR3 sequences, with 10% to 12% occurring only once. Sequenced here: PBMCs, mostly from graft donor cells, sampled 180 days after TCRalphabeta/CD19-depleted stem cell transplant. These TCRs come from a female patient aged 2-9 years who had a stem cell transplant for aplastic anemia, so the T cells may come from the graft donor.

The chain has TRBV6-5 and TRBJ1-5, with 9 bases identical to TRBD1. Germline CDR1 reads MNHEY; CDR2 reads SVGAGI. This CDR3 region has 16 residues. Trimming removed 6 bases from V and 2 bases from J; junction bases left unmatched: 8. The CDR3 bases are TGTGCCAGCAGGCGTACAGGGGGCAATGGCAATCAGCCCCAGCATTTT. It codes for CASRRTGGNGNQPQHF.

This clonotype was found a few times. This chain links TRBV6-2 or TRBV6-3 with TRBJ2-1, with a weak D call TRBD2 (5 bases). The CDR3 has 15 amino acids. V lost 5 bases to trimming and J lost 6 bases, with 17 bases between them. Germline-derived CDR1 and CDR2 are MNHEY and SVGEGT. CDR3 bases: TGTGCCAGCAGTCCACTCCCCCAGCGGCCCAATGAGCAGTTCTTC. Protein sequence: CASSPLPQRPNEQFF.

The chain links TRBV6-1 to TRBJ2-5; TRBD2 aligns across 9 bases. The trim removed 7 bases at V and 5 bases at J, leaving 5 bases unmatched. The CDR3 totals 13 residues. Germline CDR1 and CDR2: MNHNS and SASEGT. The CDR3 DNA reads TGTGCCAGCAAGCGGGAGGTTTGGGAGACCCAGTACTTC. Encoded protein: CASKREVWETQYF.

This clonotype was recorded a few times. The rearrangement joins TRBV29-1 to TRBJ1-4; D might be TRBD1 (5 bases). In germline, CDR1 is SQVTM, CDR2 ANQGSEA. The CDR3 sequence is 13 residues long. Trimming shortened V by 7 bases and J by 1 base, and 10 bases separated the two germline ends. Here the CDR3 DNA reads TGCAGCGCTAGGGACGAAACTAATGAAAAACTGTTTTTT. Amino acids: CSARDETNEKLFF.

The V call is TRBV4-3, the J call TRBJ1-5; D ambiguous. This CDR3 contains 14 residues. V gave up 1 base and J gave up 6 bases, with 10 bases separating them. Per the germline V gene, CDR1 is LGHNA and CDR2 is YSLEER. The CDR3 sequence: CASSQVDGSQPQHF. The CDR3 coding sequence is TGCGCCAGCAGCCAAGTCGACGGGAGTCAGCCCCAGCATTTT.

The chain combines TRBV12-3 or TRBV12-4 with TRBJ2-3, with 10 bases fitting TRBD2. The CDR3 is 18 amino acids. With 11 bases clipped from V and 1 base from J, the junction kept 18 bases outside the gene matches. The CDR3 nucleotides read TGTGCCTGCACGGTAGCGGGAGGTATAACGTCTGGCACAGATACGCAGTATTTT. Translation gives CACTVAGGITSGTDTQYF.

This chain connects TRBV14 to TRBJ1-1, with D tentatively TRBD1 (6 bases). In germline, CDR1 is SGHDN, CDR2 FVKESK. The CDR3 covers 15 residues. Trimming pared 4 bases from V and 2 bases from J, leaving 14 bases between. The CDR3 spells CASSLGQYINTEAFF. In nucleotides, the CDR3 is TGTGCCAGCAGCCTCGGACAGTACATAAACACTGAAGCTTTCTTT. Variable domain in full (rest from reference TRBV14 and TRBJ1-1): EAGVTQFPSHSVIEKGQTVTLRCDPISGHDNLYWYRRVMGKEIKFLLHFVKESKQDESGMPNNRFLAERTGGTYSTLKVQPAELEDSGVYFCASSLGQYINTEAFFGQGTRLTVV.

To note about this clonotype: An end of the junction differs from the germline gene, which may be a read error. This chain connects TRBV9 to TRBJ2-3, with a weak D call TRBD2 (6 bases). Germline V gives CDR1 SGDLS, CDR2 YYNGEE. CDR3 length equals 12 residues. The CDR3 sequence is CASRADSGREYF. In nucleotides, the CDR3 is TGTGCCAGCCGCGCCGATAGCGGCAGGGAGTATTTC.

V gene TRBV6-1 combines with J gene TRBJ2-1; 13 bases agree with TRBD2. The ends lost 5 bases at V and 8 bases at J; junction bases unmatched: 9. This CDR3 is 16 amino acids long. Germline V CDR1 and CDR2: MNHNS, SASEGT. The CDR3 protein is CASSRTGLAGVDEQFF. As DNA, the CDR3 is TGTGCCAGCAGTAGGACTGGACTAGCGGGAGTCGATGAGCAGTTCTTC.

The chain joins TRBV18 to TRBJ1-5, with 9 bases fitting TRBD1. Germline trimming cut 2 bases from V and 7 bases from J; bases unmatched to any gene: 12. The CDR3 loop spans 17 amino acids. Per germline, CDR1 KGHSH and CDR2 LQKENI. CDR3 nucleotides: TGTGCCAGCTCACCAGTCTATCGGACAGGGGTTTCCCAGCCCCAGCATTTT. Its translation is CASSPVYRTGVSQPQHF.

This clonotype has ten or more counts. The gene calls are TRBV5-1 and TRBJ2-5; D might be TRBD1 (5 bases). The CDR3 is made up of 14 amino acids. Germline V gene lookup returns CDR1 SGHRS and CDR2 YFSETQ. V lost 1 base and J 1 base, leaving 8 bases between the germline ends. The CDR3 here is CASSLRQLQETQYF. CDR3 coding DNA: TGCGCCAGCAGCTTGAGACAGCTCCAAGAGACCCAGTACTTC. The complete variable domain, with remaining parts taken from reference TRBV5-1 and TRBJ2-5, reads KAGVTQTPRYLIKTRGQQVTLSCSPISGHRSVSWYQQTPGQGLQFLFEYFSETQRNKGNFPGRFSGRQFSNSRSEMNVSTLELGDSALYLCASSLRQLQETQYFGPGTRLLVL.

The rearrangement uses TRBV5-1 and TRBJ2-5; D is undetermined. This CDR3 spans 13 amino acids. CDR1 SGHRS and CDR2 YFSETQ come from the germline V gene. V was cut by 7 bases and J by 2 bases, with 12 bases left in between. The CDR3 DNA sequence: TGCGCCAGCGGGCCGGGCCAGCAAGAGACCCAGTACTTC. This gives the protein CASGPGQQETQYF.

The chain carries TRBV29-1 and TRBJ1-1, with a possible D match to TRBD1 (5 bases). V lost 6 bases and J 0 bases, leaving 20 bases between the germline ends. Per the germline V gene, CDR1 is SQVTM and CDR2 is ANQGSEA. The CDR3 consists of 16 residues. For the CDR3, the DNA is TGCAGCGTCAGACAACGACAGCCTAGTATGAACACTGAAGCTTTCTTT. It yields the protein CSVRQRQPSMNTEAFF.

The chain employs TRBV5-5 and TRBJ2-2, with D unclear. CDR1 is SGHKS, CDR2 YYEKEE, per germline (reference sequence). The V end lost 4 bases, the J end lost 6 bases, and 22 bases lay between the germline ends. The CDR3 has 17 amino acids. This chain's CDR3 is CASSDLAGRTYPGELFF. CDR3 in DNA: TGTGCCAGCAGCGATTTGGCCGGACGGACCTACCCCGGGGAGCTGTTTTTT.

The chain combines TRBV25-1 with TRBJ2-1; unclear D gene. Germline lookup yields CDR1 MGHDK and CDR2 SYGVNS. The CDR3 is 15 residues long. V lost 0 bases and J 1 base, leaving 7 bases between the germline ends. The CDR3 protein is CASSEYALSYNEQFF. CDR3 DNA: TGTGCCAGCAGTGAATATGCCCTATCCTACAATGAGCAGTTCTTC.

The CDR3 DNA reads as TGTGCCAGCAGCTTATTGCGCCTGACCCCCTACAATGAGCAGTTCTTC. Translated: CASSLLRLTPYNEQFF. The rearrangement links TRBV7-8 to TRBJ2-1, with unresolved D. Per the germline V gene, CDR1 is SGHVS and CDR2 is FQNEAQ. Trimming pared 2 bases from V and 2 bases from J, leaving 13 bases between. The CDR3 length is 16 residues.

This clonotype was counted at least ten times. The rearrangement links TRBV11-2 to TRBJ2-7; maybe TRBD2 (5 bases). Per the germline V gene, CDR1 is SGHAT and CDR2 is FQNNGV. V gave up 0 bases and J gave up 6 bases, with 24 bases separating them. This CDR3 has 18 amino acids. The CDR3 region is CASSLEVVVGVSGSEQYF. Here the CDR3 DNA reads TGTGCCAGCAGCTTAGAGGTGGTTGTCGGGGTGTCGGGCTCCGAGCAGTACTTC. The full variable domain, completed using reference TRBV11-2 and TRBJ2-7, is EAGVAQSPRYKIIEKRQSVAFWCNPISGHATLYWYQQILGQGPKLLIQFQNNGVVDDSQLPKDRFSAERLKGVDSTLKIQPAKLEDSAVYLCASSLEVVVGVSGSEQYFGPGTRLTVT.

This clonotype occurred a few times. V usage is TRBV4-3 and J usage is TRBJ2-3; perhaps TRBD2 as D (6 bases). The CDR3 has 15 amino acids. CDR1 is LGHNA, CDR2 YSLEER, per germline. V was shortened by 0 bases and J by 5 bases, with 12 bases between the two germline ends. As DNA, the CDR3 is TGCGCCAGCAGCCAAGATGGTCTAGCGAGAGATACGCAGTATTTT. It encodes CASSQDGLARDTQYF.

This clonotype was found a few times. The CDR3 DNA sequence: TGTGTCTCCGGGTCTCCCACGGCAGGGACCCAGTACTTC. Amino acids: CVSGSPTAGTQYF. This rearrangement joins TRBV12-3 or TRBV12-4 to TRBJ2-5; no firm D call. The CDR3 extends over 13 amino acids.

This clonotype has ten or more counts. The genes are TRBV28 and TRBJ2-5, with TRBD2 matching over 8 bases. The CDR3 extends over 16 amino acids. CDR1 and CDR2 from the germline V gene are MDHEN and SYDVKM. Trimming removed 0 bases from V and 3 bases from J; junction bases left unmatched: 6. The CDR3 loop is CASSLWFPGGEETQYF. The CDR3 nucleotides read TGTGCCAGCAGTTTATGGTTTCCGGGAGGGGAAGAGACCCAGTACTTC.

This clonotype has more than one count but fewer than ten. The rearrangement joins TRBV20-1 to TRBJ2-1; 9 bases are a match to TRBD2. Germline V CDR1 and CDR2: DFQATT, SNEGSKA (reference sequence). J was trimmed by 2 bases and V by 3 bases; bases with no gene match: 8. CDR3 size: 16 residues. The CDR3 region has the DNA TGCAGTGCTAGCCGGGCGGGAGGGCTACCCTACAATGAGCAGTTCTTC. Protein: CSASRAGGLPYNEQFF.